This T cell receptor beta chain was sequenced during a study of T cells in Graves' hyperthyroidism and ophthalmopathy. As for the study in general: Peripheral blood draws took place at initial diagnosis, ahead of any treatment. General study findings and limits: Separation of ophthalmopathy from stable hyperthyroidism was achieved by a 13 V-J model.

V was cut by 6 bases and J by 2 bases, with 13 bases left in between. Per germline, CDR1 MNHEY and CDR2 SVGAGI. The CDR3 contains 14 residues. Concerning this clonotype: No antigen is known for it.

TCR beta CDR3 sequences were amplified from RNA transcripts. RT-PCR in the first round (using the HTBI primer set) targeted the TCR CDR3. MiXCR, run by TCRdb on the multiplex PCR reads, gives a single entry per CDR3 protein. The sample has nearly 250,000 distinct CDR3 sequences; around 26% are singletons. Sequenced input: blood. The chain recombines TRBV6-5 with TRBJ1-1; a weak D match, TRBD1 (6 bases). The TCR sequence derives from a woman in her thirties or forties with Graves' ophthalmopathy. The CDR3 coding sequence is TGTGCCAGCAGGTACAGGGCCTTAAACACTGAAGCTTTCTTT. The encoded protein is CASRYRALNTEAFF.